A single sample gave rise to the 3 T cell receptor beta chains below, sequenced in a study of blood T cell repertoires in COVID-19. TCRdb's table, derived via immunoSEQ multiplex PCR, lists solely in-frame clones and lacks some. The profile shows about 140,000 clones, 70% to 90% of them singletons. The material sequenced was peripheral blood. The receptors shown here come from a woman aged 55-69 years with acute or convalescent COVID-19.

The V gene is TRBV3-1 (or the pseudogene TRBV3-2), the J gene TRBJ1-2, with D unresolved. CDR1 and CDR2 from the germline V gene are LGHDT and YNNKEL (reference sequence). Trimming took off 2 bases at V and 0 bases at J, with 10 bases between the two ends. The CDR3 runs to 15 residues. CDR3 residues: CASSQTAFTNYGYTF. In DNA, the CDR3 is TGTGCCAGCAGCCAAACAGCATTCACTAACTATGGCTACACCTTC.

The V gene is TRBV6-2 or TRBV6-3, the J gene TRBJ1-5; TRBD1 agrees at 7 bases. Losses at the gene ends were 2 bases for V and 5 bases for J; bases not matched to a gene: 12. CDR1 and CDR2 (germline): MNHEY, SVGEGT. The CDR3 spans 17 residues. In DNA, the CDR3 is TGTGCCAGCAGTTACAAACTGGGCACAGGGGACTATCAGCCCCAGCATTTT. Translating it yields CASSYKLGTGDYQPQHF.

The chain recombines TRBV6-5 with TRBJ1-4, with D perhaps TRBD1 (6 bases). The germline V gene has CDR1 MNHEY and CDR2 SVGAGI. The CDR3 is 15 amino acids. V gave up 2 bases and J gave up 8 bases, with 15 bases separating them. CDR3 region: CASSYTTGPEEKLFF. CDR3 nucleotides: TGTGCCAGCAGTTACACTACAGGGCCGGAAGAAAAACTGTTTTTT.